What follows describes a single T cell receptor beta chain. The junction had 6 bases not matched to a gene; V was cut back by 4 bases and J by 7 bases. This CDR3 comprises 14 residues. Germline CDR1 and CDR2: SNHLY and FYNNEI. The data were obtained in a study of technical replicates of blood from a few donors. The table came from immunoSEQ multiplex PCR; TCRdb's copy has only in-frame clones and leaves some out. The data contain around 80,000 clones, about 98% of them singletons. The chain carries TRBV2 and TRBJ1-2; 10 positions agree with TRBD1. The specimen sequenced was T cells isolated from PBMCs. This TCR was recovered from a human donor in good health. The CDR3 sequence is CASSGGQGTSGYTF. The CDR3 DNA reads TGTGCCAGCAGTGGGGGACAGGGGACGAGTGGCTACACCTTC.